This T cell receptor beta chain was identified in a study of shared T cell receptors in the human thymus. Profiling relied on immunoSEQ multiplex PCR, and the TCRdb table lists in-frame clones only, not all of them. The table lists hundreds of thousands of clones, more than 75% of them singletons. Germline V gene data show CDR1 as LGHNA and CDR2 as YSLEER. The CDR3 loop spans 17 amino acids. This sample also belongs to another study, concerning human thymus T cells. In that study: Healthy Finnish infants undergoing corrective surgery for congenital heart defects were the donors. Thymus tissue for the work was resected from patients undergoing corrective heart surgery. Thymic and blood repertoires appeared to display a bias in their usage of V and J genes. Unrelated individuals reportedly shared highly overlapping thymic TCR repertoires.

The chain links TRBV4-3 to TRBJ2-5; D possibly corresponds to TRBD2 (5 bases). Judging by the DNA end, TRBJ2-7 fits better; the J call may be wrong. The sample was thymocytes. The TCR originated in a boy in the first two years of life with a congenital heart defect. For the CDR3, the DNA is TGCGCCAGCAGCCTAGACCGCGGAGGTCAGATTCCCTACGAGCAGTACTTC. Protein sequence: CASSLDRGGQIPYEQYF.